The 14 T cell receptor beta chains reported below all come from one sample, sequenced in a study of control samples from healthy donors and cancer patients. Using immunoSEQ multiplex PCR, the repertoire was profiled, and TCRdb retains in-frame clones only, with some absent. The sample shows 150,000 to 160,000 clones, about 94% of them seen only once. Material: blood. The source of these receptors is a man in his forties in good health.

The CDR3: CASSLGRSGNTIYF. Here the CDR3 DNA reads TGTGCCAGCAGCTTGGGCCGTTCTGGAAACACCATATATTTT. V is TRBV5-4 and J is TRBJ1-3, with D hard to call. Per the germline V gene, CDR1 is SGHNT and CDR2 is YYREEE (reference sequence). This CDR3 region has 14 residues. Trimming removed 0 bases from V and 1 base from J, with 5 bases in between.

CDR3 residues: CASSLRNTGELFF. Here the CDR3 DNA reads TGTGCCAGCAGTTTAAGGAACACCGGGGAGCTGTTTTTT. The chain joins TRBV28 to TRBJ2-2; unclear D gene. Germline loops: CDR1 MDHEN, CDR2 SYDVKM. The CDR3 has 13 residues. Trimming removed 2 bases from V and 1 base from J, with 2 bases in between.

This chain joins TRBV2 and TRBJ1-6; D is perhaps TRBD1 (6 bases). Germline V gene data show CDR1 as SNHLY and CDR2 as FYNNEI. V lost 8 bases and J lost 10, with 18 bases in between. This CDR3 comprises 14 residues. CDR3 nucleotide sequence: TGTGCCAGCGCCCTGGGGACACGCGAATCACCCCTCCACTTT. Protein product: CASALGTRESPLHF.

CDR3 bases: TGTGCCAGCAGCCCCCGGGGGTCGTCAACTGAAGCTTTCTTT. Translating gives CASSPRGSSTEAFF. The rearrangement joins TRBV7-9 to TRBJ1-1, with D perhaps matching TRBD1 (5 bases). V lost 5 bases and J 5 bases, leaving 15 bases between the germline ends. The germline V gene has CDR1 SEHNR and CDR2 FQNEAQ (reference sequence). The CDR3 extends over 14 amino acids.

This clone was detected ten times or more. This chain connects TRBV5-1 to TRBJ2-7, with D tentatively TRBD1 (5 bases). V was pared by 6 bases and J by 0 bases, with 13 bases between. The CDR3 sequence is 14 residues long. Germline V gives CDR1 SGHRS, CDR2 YFSETQ. The CDR3 sequence is CASTVDTSSYEQYF. CDR3 nucleotide sequence: TGCGCCAGCACCGTGGACACAAGCTCCTACGAGCAGTACTTC.

This clone was seen once. This chain connects TRBV11-2 to TRBJ1-1; no definite D call. The CDR3 is 13 residues long. V was shortened by 1 base and J by 6 bases, with 9 bases between the two germline ends. Germline assignment: CDR1 SGHAT and CDR2 FQNNGV. As DNA, the CDR3 is TGTGCCAGCAGCTTAGGCGCCCACGCTGAAGCTTTCTTT. Encoded protein: CASSLGAHAEAFF.

The chain employs TRBV5-1 and TRBJ1-1; tentative D call: TRBD1 (5 bases). This CDR3 is built from 13 residues. Trimming stripped 2 bases from V and 10 bases from J, with 15 bases between. CDR1 is SGHRS and CDR2 is YFSETQ in the germline V gene. CDR3 DNA: TGCGCCAGCAGCTTCGGGGGGAGCCGGGGAGCTTTCTTT. As protein: CASSFGGSRGAFF.

This clone is a singleton in its sample. The chain combines TRBV4-1 with TRBJ1-1; no clear D gene. V lost 4 bases and J 0 bases, leaving 12 bases between the germline ends. This CDR3 has 15 residues. CDR1 is MGHRA, CDR2 YSYEKL, per germline. CDR3 amino acids: CASSLSNHLNTEAFF. The CDR3 region has the DNA TGCGCCAGCAGCCTTTCCAACCACCTGAACACTGAAGCTTTCTTT.

The chain is built from TRBV5-1 and TRBJ1-1, with no clear D. The germline V gene encodes CDR1 SGHRS and CDR2 YFSETQ. V was cut by 7 bases and J by 0 bases, with 16 bases left in between. CDR3 length: 15 amino acids. CDR3 sequence: CASSKQSSMNTEAFF. CDR3 coding DNA: TGCGCCAGCTCTAAACAGAGCTCTATGAACACTGAAGCTTTCTTT.

This clone was seen only a few times. V gene TRBV2 combines with J gene TRBJ1-5; D may be TRBD1 (5 bases). Germline V lookup: CDR1 SNHLY, CDR2 FYNNEI. V was shortened by 5 bases and J by 5 bases, with 13 bases between the two germline ends. There are 14 residues in the CDR3. CDR3 in DNA: TGTGCCAGCAGTTCCAACCTCAGGGATCAGCCCCAGCATTTT. It translates to CASSSNLRDQPQHF. The variable domain in full, completed from reference TRBV2 and TRBJ1-5, reads EPEVTQTPSHQVTQMGQEVILRCVPISNHLYFYWYRQILGQKVEFLVSFYNNEISEKSEIFDDQFSVERPDGSNFTLKIRSTKLEDSAMYFCASSSNLRDQPQHFGDGTRLSIL.

This rearrangement joins TRBV2 to TRBJ2-3, with D uncertain. V dropped 3 bases and J dropped 6 bases, with 4 bases sitting between them. CDR3 length equals 11 residues. In germline, CDR1 is SNHLY, CDR2 FYNNEI. Here the CDR3 DNA reads TGTGCCAGCAGTGAGGCGGATACGCAGTATTTT. Its translation: CASSEADTQYF.

This clone was seen a few times. The chain uses TRBV7-9 and TRBJ2-7, with D tentatively TRBD1 (6 bases). In germline, CDR1 is SEHNR, CDR2 FQNEAQ (reference sequence). V dropped 5 bases and J dropped 2 bases, with 13 bases sitting between them. This CDR3 comprises 14 residues. In DNA, the CDR3 is TGTGCCAGCAGCGACCCGGGACAAGCCTACGAGCAGTACTTC. It codes for CASSDPGQAYEQYF.

V usage is TRBV19 and J usage is TRBJ2-2, with 7 positions matching TRBD1. V was clipped by 7 bases and J by 2 bases; unmatched bases: 16. CDR3 length: 18 residues. Germline V gene data show CDR1 as LNHDA and CDR2 as SQIVND (reference sequence). The chain's CDR3 is CASTTVYLGTVNTGELFF. DNA of the CDR3: TGTGCCAGTACCACCGTATACCTGGGGACAGTAAACACCGGGGAGCTGTTTTTT.

This clone was observed a few times. The chain links TRBV6-2 or TRBV6-3 to TRBJ2-7; possible D gene TRBD2, 5 bases. The CDR3 runs 15 residues. CDR1 is MNHEY, CDR2 SVGEGT, per germline. The V end was cut by 0 bases, the J end by 3 bases, with 12 bases between. For the CDR3, the DNA is TGTGCCAGCAGTTACTCGCTAGGGAGAGGCTACGAGCAGTACTTC. Translated: CASSYSLGRGYEQYF.